A single sample gave rise to the 2 T cell receptor beta chains below, sequenced in a study of cytomegalovirus exposure and HLA in healthy donors (dated by TCRdb to about 2017). Library preparation was by the immunoSEQ multiplex PCR assay. A mixture of 60 forward primers for TCR Vbeta segments and 13 reverse primers for TCR Jbeta segments was used in the multiplex PCR. In its TCRdb copy, this immuneACCESS table keeps in-frame sequences only and misses some clones. Where compared with another copy, unresolved V genes explain less than half of these, and the others have no known cause. The sample profile shows 150,000 or so clones; roughly 80% of them were found once. The top ten hold approximately 2% of the sample. The material sequenced was PBMCs. These receptors were collected from a man aged 18 to 35 in good health and CMV-seronegative.

The V and J genes are TRBV10-3 and TRBJ2-7, with 12 nucleotides matching TRBD2. The germline V gene encodes CDR1 ENHRY and CDR2 SYGVKD. V lost 2 bases, J lost 7 bases, and 6 bases stayed unmatched. The CDR3 has 15 residues. CDR3 protein: CAISEGLAGGGEQYF. In DNA, the CDR3 is TGTGCCATCAGTGAGGGGCTAGCGGGAGGGGGGGAGCAGTACTTC.

This chain connects TRBV10-3 to TRBJ2-5; the match to TRBD1 covers 7 bases. The CDR3 is 13 amino acids. The V and J ends lost 9 bases and 0 bases, in that order; junction bases with no gene match: 4. Looked up from germline, CDR1 is ENHRY and CDR2 is SYGVKD. The CDR3 loop reads CAIRGRDQETQYF. The CDR3 region has the DNA TGTGCCATAAGGGGGCGGGACCAAGAGACCCAGTACTTC.